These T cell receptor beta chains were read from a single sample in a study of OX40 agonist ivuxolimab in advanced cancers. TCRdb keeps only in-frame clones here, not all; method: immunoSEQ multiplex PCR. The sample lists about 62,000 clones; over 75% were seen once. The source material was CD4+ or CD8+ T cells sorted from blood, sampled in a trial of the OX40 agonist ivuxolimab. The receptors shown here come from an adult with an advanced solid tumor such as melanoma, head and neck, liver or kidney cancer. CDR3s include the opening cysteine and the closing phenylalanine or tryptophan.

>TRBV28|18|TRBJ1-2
CASTYRVGTGGAGYGYTF
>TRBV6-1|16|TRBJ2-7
CASSEELGTGVYEQYF
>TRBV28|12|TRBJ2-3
CASSLAAFSQYF
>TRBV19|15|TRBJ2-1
CASSIWDRGYNEQFF
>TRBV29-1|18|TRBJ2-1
CSVSPGQGALSSYNEQFF
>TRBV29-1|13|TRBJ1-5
CSVGRGGDQPQHF
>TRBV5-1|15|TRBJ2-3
CASSETGSDTDTQYF
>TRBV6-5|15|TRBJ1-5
CASIDGGAGGQPQHF
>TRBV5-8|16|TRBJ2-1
CASSLDSGGMYNEQFF
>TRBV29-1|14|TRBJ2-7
CSVEGLAGSYEQYF
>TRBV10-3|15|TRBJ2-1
CAISPPQAGGHEQFF
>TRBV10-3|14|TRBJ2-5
CAISGRQGGQTQYF
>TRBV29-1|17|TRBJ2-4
CSAEGGQGGIAKNIQYF
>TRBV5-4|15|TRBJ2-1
CASSLASSGGREQFF
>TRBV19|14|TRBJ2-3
CASSIEPALATQYF
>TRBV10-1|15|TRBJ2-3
CASSEGAGDTDTQYF
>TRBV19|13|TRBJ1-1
CASSPRVATEAFF
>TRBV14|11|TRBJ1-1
CASSQDLIAFF
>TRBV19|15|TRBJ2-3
CASSISLARTDTQYF
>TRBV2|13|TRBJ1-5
CASLQGGNQPQHF
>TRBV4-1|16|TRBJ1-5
CASSQDLPGGNQPQHF
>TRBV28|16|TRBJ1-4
CASRSPTRVGNEKLFF
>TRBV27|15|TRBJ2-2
CASSSQWALTGELFF
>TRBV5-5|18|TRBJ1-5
CASSPGVVDKWYNQPQHF
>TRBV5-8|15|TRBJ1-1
CASSLYWGARTEAFF
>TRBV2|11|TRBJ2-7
CATAGSYEQYF
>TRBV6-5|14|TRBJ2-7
CASSPRLAGGEQYF
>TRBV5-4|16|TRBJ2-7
CASSLTGALKYHEQYF
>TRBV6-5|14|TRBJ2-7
CATTYRPGSYEQYF
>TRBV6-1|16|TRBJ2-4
CASSEQGRLAKNIQYF
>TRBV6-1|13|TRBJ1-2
CASSPLTPVSYTF
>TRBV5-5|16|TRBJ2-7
CASTLSLGLSSYEQYF
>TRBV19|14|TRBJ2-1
CASRGQGSYNEQFF
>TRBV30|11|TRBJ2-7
CAWGVYYEQYF
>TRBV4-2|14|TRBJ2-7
CASSFGTGSYEQYF
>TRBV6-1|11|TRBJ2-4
CASSDWDIQYF
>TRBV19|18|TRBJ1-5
CASSTNLGGRYSNQPQHF
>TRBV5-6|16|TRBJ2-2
CASSFRRTGNTGELFF
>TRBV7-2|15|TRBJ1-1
CASSSTGRLNTEAFF
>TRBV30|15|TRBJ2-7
CAWSRPGTGGGKQYF
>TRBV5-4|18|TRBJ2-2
CASSTAGTSGRGAGELFF
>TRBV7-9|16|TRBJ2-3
CASSSGPVAGGNTQYF
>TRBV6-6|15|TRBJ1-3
CASNPSGNSGNTIYF
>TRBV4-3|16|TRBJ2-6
CASSHGQEAGANVLTF
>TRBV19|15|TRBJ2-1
CASSIGGAFLNEQFF
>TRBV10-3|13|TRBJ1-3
CAIRGTEINTIYF
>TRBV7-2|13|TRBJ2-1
CASSLPSLNEQFF
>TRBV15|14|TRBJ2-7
CATSRTMTLYEQYF
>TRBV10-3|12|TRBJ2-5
CAISEDQETQYF
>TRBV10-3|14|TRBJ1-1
CAISVRGVGTEAFF
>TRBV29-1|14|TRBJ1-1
CSVQLGTEGTEAFF
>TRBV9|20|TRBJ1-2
CASSVGFGVGHSSRNYGYTF
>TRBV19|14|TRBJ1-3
CASSTGDSGNTIYF
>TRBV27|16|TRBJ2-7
CASSLSPGLGMYEQYF
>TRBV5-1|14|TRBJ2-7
CASSRGSDPYEQYF